The 2 T cell receptor beta chains below were found in one sample sequenced in a study of cytomegalovirus exposure and HLA in healthy donors. The PCR employed 60 Vbeta primers together with 13 Jbeta primers. Repertoires were generated with immunoSEQ multiplex PCR, while TCRdb's copy carries only in-frame clones and drops some. The table records about 130,000 clones, more than 80% of them present only once. The specimen sequenced was PBMCs. These TCRs come from a man aged 30-40 years in good health and CMV-seropositive.

The CDR3 loop reads CASSQELRGGGVETQYF. CDR3 in DNA: TGTGCCAGCAGCCAAGAGCTTAGGGGCGGGGGTGTGGAGACCCAGTACTTC. The genes are TRBV4-2 and TRBJ2-5; TRBD2 matches at 7 bases. The CDR3 sequence is 17 residues long. The V gene end was trimmed by 0 bases and the J gene end by 5 bases; junction bases not matched to a gene: 12. The germline V gene encodes CDR1 LGHNA and CDR2 YNFKEQ.

This CDR3 is CASSYGRGSGGYTF. In DNA form, the CDR3 reads TGTGCCAGCAGTTACGGCAGGGGTTCGGGGGGCTACACCTTC. This chain connects TRBV6-5 to TRBJ1-2, with D possibly being TRBD1 (6 bases). V was clipped by 2 bases and J by 8 bases, with 15 bases between them. Germline CDR1 MNHEY, CDR2 SVGAGI. This CDR3 is 14 amino acids long.